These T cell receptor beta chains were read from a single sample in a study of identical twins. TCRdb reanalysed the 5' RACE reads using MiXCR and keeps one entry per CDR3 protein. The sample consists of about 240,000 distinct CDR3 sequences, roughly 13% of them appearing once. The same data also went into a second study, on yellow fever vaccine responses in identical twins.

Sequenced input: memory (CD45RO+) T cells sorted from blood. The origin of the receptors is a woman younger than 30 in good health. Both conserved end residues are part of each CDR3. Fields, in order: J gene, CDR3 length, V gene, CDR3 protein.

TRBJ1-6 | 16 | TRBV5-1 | CASSLETDPRDSPLHF
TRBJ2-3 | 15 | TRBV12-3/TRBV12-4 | CASSSDIMGTDTQYF
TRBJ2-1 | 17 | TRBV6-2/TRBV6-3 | CASSFSSGRAFYSEQFF
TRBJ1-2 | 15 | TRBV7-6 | CASSLTDGSNYGYTF
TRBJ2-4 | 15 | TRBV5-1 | CASSQGTLAKNIQYF
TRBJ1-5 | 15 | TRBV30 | CAWSVEKGGNQPQHF
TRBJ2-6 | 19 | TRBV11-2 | CASSLVSARLVSGANVLTF
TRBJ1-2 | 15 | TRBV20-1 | CSARDRDTLFYGYTF
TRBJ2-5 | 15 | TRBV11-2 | CASSLSSGHQETQYF
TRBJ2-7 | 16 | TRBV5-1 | CASSPGPGGQGYEQYF
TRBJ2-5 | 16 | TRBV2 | CASRAIRQNNQETQYF
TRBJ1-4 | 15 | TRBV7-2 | CASSLASGTNEKLFF
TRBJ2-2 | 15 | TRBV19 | CASSSTTKNTGELFF
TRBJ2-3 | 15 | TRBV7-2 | CASSLGQTHTDTQYF
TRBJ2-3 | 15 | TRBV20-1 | CSAREGSVSTDTQYF
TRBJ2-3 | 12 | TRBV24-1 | CATSDRTDTQYF
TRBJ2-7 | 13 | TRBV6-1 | CASSLRLAYEQYF
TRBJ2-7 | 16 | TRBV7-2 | CASSLDGTSGRNEQYF
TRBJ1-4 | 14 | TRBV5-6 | CASSLYLVNEKLFF
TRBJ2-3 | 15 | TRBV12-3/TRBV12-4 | CASSLGGTGGDTQYF
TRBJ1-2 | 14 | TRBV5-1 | CASSWGTGQGGYTF
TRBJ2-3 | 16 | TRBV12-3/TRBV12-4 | CASSQKLAARTDTQYF
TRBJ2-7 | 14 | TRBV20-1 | CSAAGTGGRYEQYF
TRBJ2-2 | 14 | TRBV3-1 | CASSPRGRVGELFF
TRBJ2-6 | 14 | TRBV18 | CASSTGYGANVLTF
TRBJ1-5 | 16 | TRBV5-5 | CASSLGTGILNQPQHF
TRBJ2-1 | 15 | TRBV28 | CASSLAGKLRNEQFF
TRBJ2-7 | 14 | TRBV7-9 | CASSARDSTYEQYF
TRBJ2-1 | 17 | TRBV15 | CATSRDLGGGSHNEQFF
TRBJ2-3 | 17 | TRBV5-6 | CASSTRLAGGFTDTQYF
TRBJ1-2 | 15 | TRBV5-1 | CASSSEGTTNYGYTF
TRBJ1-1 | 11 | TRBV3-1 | CASSHRGEAFF
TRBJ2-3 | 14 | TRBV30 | CAWSDPSGFSTQYF